This T cell receptor beta chain is from a study of blood T cell repertoires in COVID-19. Using immunoSEQ multiplex PCR, the repertoire was profiled, and TCRdb retains in-frame clones only, with some absent. The sample carries a few hundred thousand clones, approximately 88% recorded once. From germline, CDR1 is LNHDA and CDR2 SQIVND (reference sequence). The ends lost 5 bases at V and 7 bases at J; junction bases unmatched: 6. CDR3 length: 14 residues. The J gene is TRBJ2-1, the V gene TRBV19, with 9 bases matching TRBD1. Source material: peripheral blood. The sequence came from a woman aged 50 to 60 with COVID-19, enrolled during active disease. CDR3: CASSPRQGVNEQFF. Here the CDR3 DNA reads TGTGCCAGTAGTCCCAGACAGGGGGTGAATGAGCAGTTCTTC.